This T cell receptor beta chain was obtained from a study of blood T cell repertoires in COVID-19 (dated by TCRdb to about 2020). Background for the entire study: Samples covering the acute and convalescent phases of COVID-19 were provided by collaborators in the United States, Italy and Spain. Nearly every sample came with metadata listing a de-identified subject ID, COVID-19 status, age in years and sex. Samples came from the ongoing ImmuneRACE study (first 160 participants) plus 1,254 subjects from 6 global collaborators. The prospective study material was composed of cDNA or gDNA derived from T cells, B-cell-depleted T cells, or PBMCs. HLA class I and class II types, where available, came from metadata supplied by the sample provider rather than from assay-based typing. The repertoires were released in a freely available public database meant as a resource for research on the immune response to SARS-CoV-2. The dataset comprised deeply sampled blood TCRbeta repertoires from subjects exposed to, actively infected with, or recovered from COVID-19.

Participants in the prospective study were aged about 18 to 100 years, lived in 20 to 25 United States geographic areas, and enrolled through a virtual design. To assign participants to cohorts, the prospective study relied on clinical history that participants themselves reported in a screening survey and a study questionnaire. Recovered participants in ImmuneRACE Cohort 3 were defined by two consecutive negative NP/OP PCR tests, clearance by a healthcare professional, or resolution of symptoms. Each participant in the prospective study had whole blood, serum and a nasopharyngeal or oropharyngeal swab collected by mobile phlebotomists. Over a roughly 2-month period, participants in the prospective study had the option of providing additional blood draws and questionnaires. Before DNA extraction, prospective study blood samples were shipped either frozen or at room temperature. The immunoSEQ Assay, a bias-controlled multiplex PCR, was used to amplify TCRbeta CDR3 regions from genomic DNA. Under the source paper's analysis protocol: The number of nucleated cells in each sample was estimated from the amplification of reference gene primers within the assay. To quantify the absolute abundance of each unique TCRbeta CDR3 rearrangement, sequence reads were collapsed and filtered. For each sample, productive Simpson clonality was calculated by taking the square root of Simpson's diversity index across productive rearrangements. TCRdb re-hosts the immuneACCESS table, in-frame sequences only. Its copies lack some clones; in the studies checked, an unresolved V gene accounts for under half of them, and the cause for the rest is not known. Clone size and the V and J calls come from that table; the DNA yielded D and trimming. Recorded for this sample are approximately 290,000 clones; approximately 83% of them occurred a single time. The ten top clones hold roughly 4% of the sample.

Relative to germline, V is 6 bases shorter and J is 3 bases shorter, with 11 bases between their ends. Based on the germline V gene, the CDR1 and CDR2 sequences are SNHLY and FYNNEI. Including cysteine and phenylalanine, the CDR3 has 13 amino acids. Just CDR3 DNA is preserved here, 39 bases in frame from base 1. As regards this clone: There is no known antigen for this receptor. Base-call qualities are not available, and no considerably larger clone is one nucleotide away.

Broader findings and caveats from the paper: The amount of clinical and demographic metadata varied by source and participant and was provided uncurated.

This TCR was sampled from a woman aged 30 to 39 who had recovered from COVID-19. The sample was PBMCs or T cells enriched from blood (not recorded which). This chain is built from TRBV2 and TRBJ1-1, with the D gene not clear enough to name. The CDR3 is CASRALPDTEAFF. The nucleotide sequence reads TGTGCCAGCAGAGCCCTTCCGGACACTGAAGCTTTCTTT.